The rows below give T cell receptor beta chains drawn from one sample of a study of blood T cell repertoires in COVID-19. Clones were read by immunoSEQ multiplex PCR, and TCRdb kept only the in-frame ones, dropping some. The table lists 150,000 to 200,000 clones, roughly nine tenths of them singletons. Sequencing used peripheral blood. Source of these receptors: a man in his 60s with active or convalescent COVID-19. The CDR3 runs from the conserved cysteine through the conserved F or W. The D gene is left open where the match is weak. Some rows mark clone size as missing; the rest say once, few, many or name a class of expanded clone.

>-|-|TRBJ1-5|TRBV7-2|16
CASSLNFPGGSQPQHF
TGTGCCAGCAGCCTAAACTTTCCGGGGGGGTCTCAGCCCCAGCATTTT
>-|-|TRBJ1-5|TRBV19|13
CASSFRGNQPQHF
TGTGCCAGTAGTTTCAGGGGCAATCAGCCCCAGCATTTT
>-|TRBD1|TRBJ1-3|TRBV28|18
CASSLGTGSGNWGNTIYF
TGTGCCAGCAGTTTGGGGACAGGGAGTGGAAATTGGGGAAACACCATATATTTT
>-|TRBD1|TRBJ1-5|TRBV7-2|14
CASSLTRDRPTQHF
TGTGCCAGCAGCTTAACAAGGGACAGGCCCACCCAGCATTTT
>-|-|TRBJ2-3|TRBV19|15
CASAPWERSTDTQYF
TGTGCCAGTGCACCCTGGGAGAGGAGCACAGATACGCAGTATTTT
>-|-|TRBJ1-1|TRBV10-2|14
CASSPVSPNTEAFF
TGCGCCAGCAGCCCCGTTTCTCCGAACACTGAAGCTTTCTTT
>-|-|TRBJ2-1|TRBV12-3/TRBV12-4|13
CASSLFREDEQFF
TGTGCCAGCAGTTTATTTAGGGAGGATGAGCAGTTCTTC
>-|-|TRBJ2-1|TRBV6-1|15
CASSDGPGDYNEQFF
TGTGCCAGCAGTGATGGGCCAGGGGACTACAATGAGCAGTTCTTC
>few|TRBD1|TRBJ1-2|TRBV6-5|16
CASSYGQGRMNYGYTF
TGTGCCAGCAGTTACGGACAGGGTCGGATGAACTATGGCTACACCTTC
>-|TRBD2|TRBJ2-1|TRBV7-9|18
CASSLVGSSGPTYNEQFF
TGTGCCAGCAGCTTAGTGGGGTCTAGCGGACCTACCTACAATGAGCAGTTCTTC
>-|TRBD1|TRBJ1-4|TRBV3-1/TRBV3-2|14
CASSSGQVGEKLFF
TGTGCCAGCAGCTCGGGACAGGTCGGTGAAAAACTGTTTTTT
>-|TRBD1|TRBJ1-4|TRBV2|15
CASTRQGMSNEKLFF
TGTGCCAGCACCCGACAGGGGATGTCTAATGAAAAACTGTTTTTT
>-|TRBD1|TRBJ1-2|TRBV6-2/TRBV6-3|13
CASSETGDYGYTF
TGTGCCAGCAGCGAGACAGGGGACTATGGCTACACCTTC
>-|TRBD2|TRBJ2-3|TRBV5-1|15
CASSLKRDSTDTQYF
TGCGCCAGCAGCCTGAAGCGGGATTCCACAGATACGCAGTATTTT
>-|-|TRBJ2-5|TRBV5-1|15
CASSPKGGRGETQYF
TGCGCCAGCAGCCCTAAGGGGGGGCGAGGGGAGACCCAGTACTTC
>-|-|TRBJ2-7|TRBV7-6|16
CASSLVGGTVTYEQYF
TGTGCCAGCAGCTTAGTTGGCGGGACCGTAACCTACGAGCAGTACTTC
>-|TRBD1|TRBJ1-3|TRBV10-1|20
CASSEGFGVDRVFSGNTIYF
TGCGCCAGCAGTGAGGGGTTTGGTGTTGACAGGGTATTTAGTGGAAACACCATATATTTT
>-|-|TRBJ1-1|TRBV2|13
CASSESGGTEAFF
TGTGCCAGCAGTGAGTCGGGGGGCACTGAAGCTTTCTTT
>few|-|TRBJ2-5|TRBV3-1/TRBV3-2|13
CASSQASRETQYF
TGTGCCAGCAGCCAAGCCTCTCGGGAGACCCAGTACTTC
>-|TRBD2|TRBJ2-7|TRBV7-2|16
CASSLASSGGAYEQYF
TGTGCCAGCAGCTTAGCATCTAGCGGGGGGGCTTACGAGCAGTACTTC
>-|-|TRBJ1-5|TRBV4-2|17
CASSQDTQVEMDQPQHF
TGTGCCAGCAGCCAAGATACGCAGGTCGAAATGGATCAGCCCCAGCATTTT
>-|TRBD1|TRBJ1-2|TRBV5-1|14
CASSWDSPNYGYTF
TGCGCCAGCAGCTGGGACAGCCCCAACTATGGCTACACCTTC
>-|-|TRBJ2-7|TRBV19|13
CASSISGVHEQYF
TGTGCCAGTAGTATTTCGGGGGTCCACGAGCAGTACTTC
>-|-|TRBJ1-2|TRBV20-1|13
CSASPGGIFGYTF
TGCAGTGCTAGTCCCGGGGGAATTTTCGGCTACACCTTC
>-|-|TRBJ1-1|TRBV27|15
CASSLLQSTNTEAFF
TGTGCCAGCAGTTTATTACAGAGCACGAACACTGAAGCTTTCTTT
>-|-|TRBJ1-6|TRBV27|15
CASGSLQGKISPLHF
TGTGCCAGCGGTTCCCTACAGGGCAAAATTTCACCCCTCCACTTT
>-|-|TRBJ1-6|TRBV6-5|15
CASSYPGYRDSPLHF
TGTGCCAGCAGTTACCCCGGGTACCGGGATTCACCCCTCCACTTT
>-|-|TRBJ1-6|TRBV2|14
CASAWDNNNSPLHF
TGTGCCAGCGCCTGGGACAACAATAATTCACCCCTCCACTTT
>-|-|TRBJ2-1|TRBV9|15
CASNLLAGPYNEQFF
TGTGCCAGCAACCTACTAGCTGGGCCCTACAATGAGCAGTTCTTC
>-|-|TRBJ1-4|TRBV5-1|16
CASSLVQGVTNEKLFF
TGCGCCAGCAGCTTGGTACAGGGTGTCACTAATGAAAAACTGTTTTTT
>-|TRBD2|TRBJ2-7|TRBV6-5|14
CASSAGTSGYEQYF
TGTGCCAGCAGCGCCGGGACTAGCGGATACGAGCAGTACTTC
>-|TRBD1|TRBJ2-2|TRBV2|15
CASSTGQGGTGELFF
TGTGCCAGCAGCACGGGACAGGGTGGCACCGGGGAGCTGTTTTTT
>once|-|TRBJ2-1|TRBV19|13
CASSTTGPYEQFF
TGTGCCAGTAGTACCACAGGGCCGTATGAGCAGTTCTTC
>-|TRBD1|TRBJ2-1|TRBV6-5|16
CASSFISGGYSPEQFF
TGTGCCAGCAGTTTCATCTCAGGGGGTTATTCGCCTGAGCAGTTCTTC
>-|-|TRBJ2-1|TRBV15|15
CATLRDGTGSNEQFF
TGTGCCACCCTAAGAGATGGAACAGGTTCCAATGAGCAGTTCTTC
>few|-|TRBJ2-7|TRBV7-6|15
CASSLRQYPTYEQYF
TGTGCCAGCAGCTTAAGACAGTACCCTACCTACGAGCAGTACTTC
>-|-|TRBJ2-3|TRBV21-1|15
CASSTTSGSTDTQYF
TGTGCCAGCAGCACGACTAGCGGGAGCACAGATACGCAGTATTTT
>-|-|TRBJ2-5|TRBV9|15
CASSPWPLGMETQYF
TGTGCCAGCAGCCCCTGGCCCCTAGGTATGGAGACCCAGTACTTC
>few|-|TRBJ2-3|TRBV7-9|15
CASSFVAGATDTQYF
TGTGCCAGCAGCTTTGTCGCGGGGGCCACAGATACGCAGTATTTT
>-|-|TRBJ1-3|TRBV29-1|14
CSVDNLSGGNTIYF
TGCAGCGTTGATAATTTATCGGGGGGAAACACCATATATTTT
>-|TRBD1|TRBJ2-6|TRBV27|19
CASSFFGTGKVAGANVLTF
TGTGCCAGCAGTTTTTTCGGGACAGGGAAGGTTGCGGGGGCCAACGTCCTGACTTTC
>-|TRBD1|TRBJ1-1|TRBV18|13
CASSRTGGAEAFF
TGTGCCAGCTCACGAACAGGGGGAGCTGAAGCTTTCTTT
>-|TRBD1|TRBJ1-6|TRBV18|13
CASSTGDGSPLHF
TGTGCCAGCTCAACAGGGGATGGTTCACCCCTCCACTTT
>-|-|TRBJ1-1|TRBV28|11
CASSLRTEAFF
TGTGCCAGCAGTTTGCGTACTGAAGCTTTCTTT
>-|-|TRBJ2-1|TRBV5-1|12
CASSSLDNEQFF
TGCGCCAGCAGCTCCCTCGACAATGAGCAGTTCTTC
>-|-|TRBJ1-1|TRBV3-1/TRBV3-2|13
CASSRGENTEAFF
TGTGCCAGCAGCCGGGGGGAGAACACTGAAGCTTTCTTT
>-|-|TRBJ1-2|TRBV2|13
CASSLDSGRGYTF
TGTGCCAGCAGTTTGGACAGCGGTCGAGGCTACACCTTC
>-|TRBD1|TRBJ2-5|TRBV4-1|16
CASSQGVRGRQETQYF
TGCGCCAGCAGCCAAGGGGTCAGGGGGCGGCAAGAGACCCAGTACTTC
>-|-|TRBJ1-4|TRBV18|14
CASSSRTNNEKLFF
TGTGCCAGCTCAAGTCGGACAAATAATGAAAAACTGTTTTTT
>-|TRBD2|TRBJ2-3|TRBV11-3|15
CASSPRGVSTDTQYF
TGTGCCAGCAGCCCTCGGGGGGTTAGCACAGATACGCAGTATTTT
>-|-|TRBJ2-4|TRBV5-1|15
CASSLGTSTRTIQYF
TGCGCCAGCAGCCTCGGGACTTCTACCCGTACGATTCAGTACTTC
>-|TRBD1|TRBJ1-1|TRBV19|15
CASSIAGTAETEAFF
TGTGCCAGTAGTATTGCGGGGACAGCGGAAACTGAAGCTTTCTTT